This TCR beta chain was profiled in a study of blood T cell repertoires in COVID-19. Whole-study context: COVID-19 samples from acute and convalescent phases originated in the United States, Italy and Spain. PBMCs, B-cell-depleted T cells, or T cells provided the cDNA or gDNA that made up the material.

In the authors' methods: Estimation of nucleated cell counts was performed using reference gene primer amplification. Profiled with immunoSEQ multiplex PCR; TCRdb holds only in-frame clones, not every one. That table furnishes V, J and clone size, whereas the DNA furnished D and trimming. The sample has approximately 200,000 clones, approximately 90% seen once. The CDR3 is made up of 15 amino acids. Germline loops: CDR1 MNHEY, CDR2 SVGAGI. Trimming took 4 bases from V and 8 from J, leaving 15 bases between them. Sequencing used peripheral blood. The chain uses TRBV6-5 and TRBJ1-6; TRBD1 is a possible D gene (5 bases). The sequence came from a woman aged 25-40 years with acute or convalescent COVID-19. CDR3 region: CASSLGGSGDSPLHF. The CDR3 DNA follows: TGTGCCAGCAGTTTAGGAGGGTCGGGGGATTCACCCCTCCACTTT.